This section outlines one TCR beta chain sequence together with its context. Its antigen remains unknown. The junction departs from germline at one end; a sequencing error may be responsible. Primers included in the PCR were 60 Vbeta and 13 Jbeta primers. The repertoire was sequenced with immunoSEQ multiplex PCR; TCRdb's copy has only in-frame clones and lacks some. The data contain some 130,000 clones, just under 80% of them seen just once; the ten biggest clones take up about 1.8%. The germline V gene encodes CDR1 SGHRS and CDR2 YFSETQ. CDR3 length: 13 residues. This sample was taken from a study of cytomegalovirus exposure and HLA in healthy donors. Study-wide results and caveats: An ancestry cluster, one associated with Asian ancestry, reportedly showed fewer N-insertions than the approximately 650-donor mean in a later analysis. In a later analysis, common viral pathogens appeared linked to several of the most significant clusters. TCR beta chains numbering 150 to 200 were designated cytomegalovirus-associated.

The genes are TRBV5-1 and TRBJ2-5; weak D call: TRBD1 (7 bases). Sequenced material: PBMCs. The TCR comes from a woman between 35 and 50 years old in good health and CMV-seronegative. Here the CDR3 reads CASRRDREEPQYF. The CDR3 DNA follows: TGCGCCAGCCGGAGGGACAGAGAAGAGCCCCAGTACTTC.